These 3 T cell receptor beta chains share one sample of origin, sequenced in a study of blood T cells in healthy people across ages. Next came a second PCR, run for about 6 to 12 cycles, which used a sample-barcoded 5' primer along with a J-beta primer mix. Each CDR3 protein is one row after TCRdb ran MiXCR on the 5' RACE reads. The sample contains around 1,500,000 distinct CDR3 sequences, roughly 40% of which appear only once. Sample: blood. These receptors were collected from a woman between 18 and 29 years old in good health.

The chain carries TRBV6-5 and TRBJ2-3; D tentatively reads TRBD1 or TRBD2 (5 bases each). Per germline, CDR1 MNHEY and CDR2 SVGAGI. V dropped 0 bases and J dropped 5 bases, with 27 bases sitting between them. CDR3 length: 20 residues. The CDR3 bases are TGTGCCAGCAGTTACTCGAGGATCGGAAGCCGGGACGTACCACGAGATACGCAGTATTTT. This sequence encodes CASSYSRIGSRDVPRDTQYF.

This clonotype appeared a few times. The CDR3 bases are TGTGCCAGCAGCCAAGATAACACTGGGGGAAACTATGGCTACACCTTC. As protein: CASSQDNTGGNYGYTF. The rearrangement joins TRBV3-1 to TRBJ1-2, with D maybe TRBD1 (5 bases). The CDR3 has 16 residues. V was pared by 0 bases and J by 2 bases, with 13 bases between. Germline lookup yields CDR1 LGHDT and CDR2 YNNKEL (reference sequence). The full variable domain, completed using reference TRBV3-1 and TRBJ1-2, is DTAVSQTPKYLVTQMGNDKSIKCEQNLGHDTMYWYKQDSKKFLKIMFSYNNKELIINETVPNRFSPKSPDKAHLNLHINSLELGDSAVYFCASSQDNTGGNYGYTFGSGTRLTVV.

The chain carries TRBV4-2 and TRBJ1-6; D unclear. Germline V gene sequence: CDR1 LGHNA, CDR2 YNFKEQ. V gave up 1 base and J gave up 10 bases, with 8 bases separating them. The CDR3 has 13 amino acids. DNA of the CDR3: TGTGCCAGCAGCCAAGTGGGCGGGTCACCCCTCCACTTT. Its translation: CASSQVGGSPLHF.